This TCR beta chain was obtained from a study of identical twins. Study-wide findings and caveats: Zero-insertion results could be subject to partial confounding by invariant MAIT and iNKT cells. Memory repertoires lacked the insertion deficit that abundant cord blood beta clonotypes showed.

Concerning this clonotype itself: No antigen is known for it.

The CDR3 is made up of 16 amino acids. With 3 bases removed from V and 14 bases from J, the gap between germline ends came to 26 bases. Per the germline V gene, CDR1 is MNHEY and CDR2 is SVGAGI. With template switching, a universal primer site was added, and the cDNA carried unique molecular identifiers. MiXCR, run by TCRdb on the 5' RACE reads, gives a single entry per CDR3 protein. The sample lists 1.5 million to 2 million distinct CDR3 sequences, about 30% occurring once. The chain links TRBV6-5 to TRBJ2-4; a possible D gene is TRBD1 (5 bases). This clonotype originated in a newborn girl in good health. The sequenced sample was cord blood. DNA of the CDR3: TGTGCCAGCAGTTATACTTCTAAGGGGCTGGGAATTTATGAGTACTTC. Encoded protein: CASSYTSKGLGIYEYF.